The 6 T cell receptor beta chains given below trace back to one sample, sequenced in a study of cytomegalovirus exposure and HLA in healthy donors. The PCR contained 60 Vbeta and 13 Jbeta primers. Profiling relied on immunoSEQ multiplex PCR, and the TCRdb table lists in-frame clones only, not all of them. The repertoire includes some 180,000 clones, around 80% of them detected once, and 1.5% to 2% sits in the top ten. Sequenced input: PBMCs. The receptors come from a man between 18 and 29 years old in good health and CMV-seronegative.

The chain employs TRBV5-8 and TRBJ2-7; D is uncertain. V lost 4 bases, J lost 1 base, and 12 bases lay in between. This CDR3 is built from 14 residues. CDR1 and CDR2 (germline): SGHTS, YDEGEE. The CDR3 coding sequence is TGTGCCAGCAGCCCCTACCCCCGGTCCTACGAGCAGTACTTC. Translated, it gives CASSPYPRSYEQYF.

J is TRBJ1-5 and V is TRBV7-2; 10 bases line up with TRBD1. V was pared by 3 bases and J by 7 bases, with 6 bases of the junction left unmatched. This CDR3 has 15 amino acids. The germline V gene has CDR1 SGHTA and CDR2 FQGNSA. The CDR3 protein is CASSFRDRGGQPQHF. CDR3 nucleotides: TGTGCCAGCAGCTTCCGGGACAGGGGTGGGCAGCCCCAGCATTTT.

This clone was seen a few times. CDR3 region: CASRNPGGSGNTIYF. In nucleotides, the CDR3 is TGTGCCAGCAGAAACCCAGGGGGCTCTGGAAACACCATATATTTT. The genes are TRBV11-2 and TRBJ1-3, with TRBD1 matching over 7 bases. J lost 0 bases, V lost 6 bases, and 5 bases had no gene match. Germline CDR1 and CDR2: SGHAT and FQNNGV. The CDR3 consists of 15 residues.

The chain joins TRBV27 to TRBJ2-7; 7 bases map to TRBD2. The CDR3 consists of 15 residues. V trimming: 7 bases; J trimming: 3 bases; junction bases outside the gene matches: 12. CDR1 and CDR2 (germline): MNHEY, SMNVEV (reference sequence). In DNA, the CDR3 is TGTGCCAGCACCCCCGCCGGGGGGTTCAGCTACGAGCAGTACTTC. It is translated as CASTPAGGFSYEQYF.

The chain has TRBV14 and TRBJ1-5; D may be TRBD1 (5 bases). The length of the CDR3 is 14 residues. Trimming stripped 0 bases from V and 7 bases from J, with 10 bases between. Germline-derived CDR1 and CDR2 are SGHDN and FVKESK. The CDR3 loop is CASSQDQGWQPQHF. In nucleotides, the CDR3 is TGTGCCAGCAGCCAAGATCAGGGATGGCAGCCCCAGCATTTT.

The V call is TRBV4-2, the J call TRBJ2-3, with TRBD1 matching 9 bases. Germline V gene data show CDR1 as LGHNA and CDR2 as YNFKEQ. The CDR3 runs 18 residues. J gave up 3 bases and V 0 bases, and 10 bases lay outside the gene matches. The DNA of the CDR3 is TGTGCCAGCAGCCAAGATTGGCGGGTGGGGACAGGGACAGATACGCAGTATTTT. Residues: CASSQDWRVGTGTDTQYF.